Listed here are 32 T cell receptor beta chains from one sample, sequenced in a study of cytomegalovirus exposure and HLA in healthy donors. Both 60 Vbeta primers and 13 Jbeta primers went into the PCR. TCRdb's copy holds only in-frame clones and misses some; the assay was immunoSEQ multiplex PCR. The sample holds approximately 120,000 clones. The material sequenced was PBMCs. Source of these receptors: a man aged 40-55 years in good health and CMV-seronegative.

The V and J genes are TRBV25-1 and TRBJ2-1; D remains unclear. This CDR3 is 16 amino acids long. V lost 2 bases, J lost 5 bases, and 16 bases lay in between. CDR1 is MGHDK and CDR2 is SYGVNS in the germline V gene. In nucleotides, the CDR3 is TGTGCCAGCAGTGAACAACAGTCATACCCCGACAATGAGCAGTTCTTC. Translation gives CASSEQQSYPDNEQFF.

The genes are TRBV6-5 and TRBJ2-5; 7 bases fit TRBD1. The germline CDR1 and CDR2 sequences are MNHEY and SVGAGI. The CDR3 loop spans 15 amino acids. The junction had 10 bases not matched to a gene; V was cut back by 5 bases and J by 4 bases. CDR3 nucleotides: TGTGCCAGCAGTACCGATCAGGGGGTCGTAGAGACCCAGTACTTC. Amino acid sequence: CASSTDQGVVETQYF.

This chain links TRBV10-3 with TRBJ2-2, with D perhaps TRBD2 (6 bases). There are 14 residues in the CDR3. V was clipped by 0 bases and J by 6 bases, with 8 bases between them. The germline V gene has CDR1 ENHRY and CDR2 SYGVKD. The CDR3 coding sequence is TGTGCCATCAGTGAGTCTGGAGGGTCCGGGGAGCTGTTTTTT. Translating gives CAISESGGSGELFF.

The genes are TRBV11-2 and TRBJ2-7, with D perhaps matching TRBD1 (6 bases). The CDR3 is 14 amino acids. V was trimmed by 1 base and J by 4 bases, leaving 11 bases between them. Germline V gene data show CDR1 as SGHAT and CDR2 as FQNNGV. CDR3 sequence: CASSLGGRGYEQYF. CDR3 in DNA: TGTGCCAGCAGCTTAGGGGGCAGGGGATACGAGCAGTACTTC.

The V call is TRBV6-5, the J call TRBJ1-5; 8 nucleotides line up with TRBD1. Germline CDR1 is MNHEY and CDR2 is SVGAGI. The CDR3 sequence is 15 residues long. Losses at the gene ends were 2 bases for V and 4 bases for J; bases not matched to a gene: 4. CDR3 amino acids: CASSYIRGRNQPQHF. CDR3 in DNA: TGTGCCAGCAGTTACATCAGGGGGCGGAATCAGCCCCAGCATTTT.

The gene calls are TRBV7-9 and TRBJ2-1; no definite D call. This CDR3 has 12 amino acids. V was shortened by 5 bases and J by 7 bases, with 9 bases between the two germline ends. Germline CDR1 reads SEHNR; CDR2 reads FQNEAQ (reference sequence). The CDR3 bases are TGTGCCAGCAGCCAGGCTTGGAATGAGCAGTTCTTC. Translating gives CASSQAWNEQFF.

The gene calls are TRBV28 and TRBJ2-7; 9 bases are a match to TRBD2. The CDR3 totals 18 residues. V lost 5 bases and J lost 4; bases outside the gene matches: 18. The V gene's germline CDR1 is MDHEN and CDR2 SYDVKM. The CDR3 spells CASSPVTTASGTLYEQYF. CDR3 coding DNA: TGTGCCAGCAGTCCCGTCACGACCGCTAGCGGGACCCTGTACGAGCAGTACTTC.

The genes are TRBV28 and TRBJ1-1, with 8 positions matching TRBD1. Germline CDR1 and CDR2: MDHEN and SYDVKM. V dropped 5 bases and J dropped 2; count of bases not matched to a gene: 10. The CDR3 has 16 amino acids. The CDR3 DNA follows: TGTGCCAGCAGTCCGCACCGGGACAGGATTAACACTGAAGCTTTCTTT. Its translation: CASSPHRDRINTEAFF. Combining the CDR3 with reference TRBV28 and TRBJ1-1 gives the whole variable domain DVKVTQSSRYLVKRTGEKVFLECVQDMDHENMFWYRQDPGLGLRLIYFSYDVKMKEKGDIPEGYSVSREKKERFSLILESASTNQTSMYLCASSPHRDRINTEAFFGQGTRLTVV.

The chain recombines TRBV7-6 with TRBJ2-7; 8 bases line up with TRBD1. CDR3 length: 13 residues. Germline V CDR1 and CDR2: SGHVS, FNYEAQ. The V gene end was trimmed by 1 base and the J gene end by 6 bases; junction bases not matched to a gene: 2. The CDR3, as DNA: TGTGCCAGCAGCTTAGGGACAGGGAGCGAGCAGTACTTC. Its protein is CASSLGTGSEQYF.

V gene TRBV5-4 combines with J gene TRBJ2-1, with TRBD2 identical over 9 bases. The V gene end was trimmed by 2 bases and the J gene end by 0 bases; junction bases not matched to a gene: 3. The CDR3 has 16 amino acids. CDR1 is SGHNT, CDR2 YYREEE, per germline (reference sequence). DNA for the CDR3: TGTGCCAGCAGCTTAGCTAGCGGGACCTCCTACAATGAGCAGTTCTTC. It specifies CASSLASGTSYNEQFF.

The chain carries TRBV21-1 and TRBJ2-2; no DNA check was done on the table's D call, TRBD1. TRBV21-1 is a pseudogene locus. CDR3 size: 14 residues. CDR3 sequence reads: CASGHGVGTGELFF. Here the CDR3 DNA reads TGTGCCAGCGGACATGGGGTTGGCACCGGGGAGCTGTTTTTT.

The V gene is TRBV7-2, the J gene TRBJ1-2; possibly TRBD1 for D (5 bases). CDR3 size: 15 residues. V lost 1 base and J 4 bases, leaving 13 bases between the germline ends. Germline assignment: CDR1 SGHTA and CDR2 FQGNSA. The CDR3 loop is CASSLGRQSAYGYTF. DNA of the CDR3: TGTGCCAGCAGCTTAGGAAGACAGTCCGCCTATGGCTACACCTTC.

CDR3 region: CASRAGLAGAKGQYF. CDR3 DNA sequence: TGTGCCAGCAGGGCCGGACTAGCGGGTGCGAAGGGGCAGTACTTC. The chain has TRBV6-1 and TRBJ2-7; 11 bases fit TRBD2. The J segment lost 9 bases and the V segment lost 6 bases, leaving 13 bases of the junction unmatched. CDR1 is MNHNS, CDR2 SASEGT, per germline. This CDR3 has 15 amino acids.

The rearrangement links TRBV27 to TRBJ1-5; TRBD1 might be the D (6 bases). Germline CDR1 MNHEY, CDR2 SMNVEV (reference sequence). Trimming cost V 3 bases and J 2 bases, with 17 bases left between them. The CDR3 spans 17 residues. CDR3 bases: TGTGCCAGCAGTTTGGAGGGGGGGCTAAGCGGCAATCAGCCCCAGCATTTT. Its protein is CASSLEGGLSGNQPQHF.

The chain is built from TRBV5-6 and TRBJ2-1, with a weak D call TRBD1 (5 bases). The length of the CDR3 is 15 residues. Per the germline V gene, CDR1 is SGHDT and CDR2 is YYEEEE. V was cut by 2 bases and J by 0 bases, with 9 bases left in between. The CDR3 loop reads CASSFRATSYNEQFF. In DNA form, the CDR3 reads TGTGCCAGCAGCTTCAGGGCGACCTCCTACAATGAGCAGTTCTTC. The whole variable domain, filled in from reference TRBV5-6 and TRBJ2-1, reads DAGVTQSPTHLIKTRGQQVTLRCSPKSGHDTVSWYQQALGQGPQFIFQYYEEEERQRGNFPDRFSGHQFPNYSSELNVNALLLGDSALYLCASSFRATSYNEQFFGPGTRLTVL.

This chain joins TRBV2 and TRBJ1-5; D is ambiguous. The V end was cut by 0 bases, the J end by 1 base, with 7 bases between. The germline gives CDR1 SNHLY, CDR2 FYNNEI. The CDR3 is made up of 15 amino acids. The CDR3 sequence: CASSEASRSNQPQHF. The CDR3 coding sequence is TGTGCCAGCAGTGAAGCGTCTAGGAGCAATCAGCCCCAGCATTTT.

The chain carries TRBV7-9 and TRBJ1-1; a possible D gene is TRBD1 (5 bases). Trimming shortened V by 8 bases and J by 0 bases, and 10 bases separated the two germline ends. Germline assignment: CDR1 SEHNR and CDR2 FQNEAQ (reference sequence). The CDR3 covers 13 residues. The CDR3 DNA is TGTGCCAGCGCGGGACTTTTGAACACTGAAGCTTTCTTT. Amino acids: CASAGLLNTEAFF.

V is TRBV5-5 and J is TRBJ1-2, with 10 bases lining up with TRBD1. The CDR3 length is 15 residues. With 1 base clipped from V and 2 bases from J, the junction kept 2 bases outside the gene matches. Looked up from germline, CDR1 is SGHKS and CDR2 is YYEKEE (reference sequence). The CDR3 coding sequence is TGTGCCAGCAGCTTGAGGGACAGGGGAAACTATGGCTACACCTTC. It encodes CASSLRDRGNYGYTF.

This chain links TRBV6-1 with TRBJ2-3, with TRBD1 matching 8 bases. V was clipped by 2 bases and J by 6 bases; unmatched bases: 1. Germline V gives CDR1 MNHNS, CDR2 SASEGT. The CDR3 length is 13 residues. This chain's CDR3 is CASSEQGADTQYF. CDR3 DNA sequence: TGTGCCAGCAGTGAACAGGGGGCGGATACGCAGTATTTT.

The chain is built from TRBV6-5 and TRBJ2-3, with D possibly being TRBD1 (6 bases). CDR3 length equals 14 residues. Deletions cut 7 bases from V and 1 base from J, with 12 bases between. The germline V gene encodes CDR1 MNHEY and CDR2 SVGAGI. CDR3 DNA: TGTGCCAGCACGAGGGGGTTTGGCACAGATACGCAGTATTTT. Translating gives CASTRGFGTDTQYF.

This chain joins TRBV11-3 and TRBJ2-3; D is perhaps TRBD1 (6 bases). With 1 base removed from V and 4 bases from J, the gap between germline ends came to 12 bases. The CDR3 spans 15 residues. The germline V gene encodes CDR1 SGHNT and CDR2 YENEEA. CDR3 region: CASSLGGLAADTQYF. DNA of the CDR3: TGTGCCAGCAGCTTAGGGGGGCTAGCTGCAGATACGCAGTATTTT.

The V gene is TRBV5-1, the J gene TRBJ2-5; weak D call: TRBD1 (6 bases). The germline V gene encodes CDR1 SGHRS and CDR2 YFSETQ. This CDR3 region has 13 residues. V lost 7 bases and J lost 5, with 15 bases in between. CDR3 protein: CASQEQGMETQYF. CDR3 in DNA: TGCGCCAGCCAAGAACAGGGCATGGAGACCCAGTACTTC.

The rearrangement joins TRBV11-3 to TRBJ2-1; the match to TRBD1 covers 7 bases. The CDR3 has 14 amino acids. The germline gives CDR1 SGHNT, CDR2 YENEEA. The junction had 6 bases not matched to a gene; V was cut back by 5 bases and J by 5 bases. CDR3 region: CASSTGQVNNEQFF. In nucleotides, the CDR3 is TGTGCCAGCAGCACAGGACAGGTTAACAATGAGCAGTTCTTC.

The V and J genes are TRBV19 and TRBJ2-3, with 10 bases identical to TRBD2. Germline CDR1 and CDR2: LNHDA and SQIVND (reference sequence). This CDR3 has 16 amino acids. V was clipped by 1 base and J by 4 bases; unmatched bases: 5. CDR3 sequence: CASSIVSGRAADTQYF. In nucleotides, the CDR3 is TGTGCCAGTAGTATAGTGAGCGGGAGGGCAGCAGATACGCAGTATTTT.

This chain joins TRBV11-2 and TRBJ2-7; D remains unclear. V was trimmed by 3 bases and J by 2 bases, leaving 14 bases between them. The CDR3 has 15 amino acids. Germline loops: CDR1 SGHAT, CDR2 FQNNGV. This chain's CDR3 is CASSFDPEVTYEQYF. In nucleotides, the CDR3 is TGTGCCAGCAGCTTTGACCCAGAGGTAACCTACGAGCAGTACTTC.

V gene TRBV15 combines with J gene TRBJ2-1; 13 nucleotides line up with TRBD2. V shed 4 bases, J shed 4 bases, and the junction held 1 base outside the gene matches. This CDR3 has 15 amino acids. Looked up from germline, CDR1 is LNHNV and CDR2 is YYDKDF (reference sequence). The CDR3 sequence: CATSMGLAGYNEQFF. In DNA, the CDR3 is TGTGCCACCAGCATGGGACTAGCGGGATACAATGAGCAGTTCTTC.

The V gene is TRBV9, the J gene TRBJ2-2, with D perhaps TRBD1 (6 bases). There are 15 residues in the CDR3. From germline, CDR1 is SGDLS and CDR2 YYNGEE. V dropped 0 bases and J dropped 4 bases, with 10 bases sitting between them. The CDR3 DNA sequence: TGTGCCAGCAGCGTAGACAGGGCGGGCACCGGGGAGCTGTTTTTT. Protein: CASSVDRAGTGELFF. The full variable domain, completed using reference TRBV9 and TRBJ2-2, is DSGVTQTPKHLITATGQRVTLRCSPRSGDLSVYWYQQSLDQGLQFLIQYYNGEERAKGNILERFSAQQFPDLHSELNLSSLELGDSALYFCASSVDRAGTGELFFGEGSRLTVL.

Here the CDR3 DNA reads TGTGCCAGTAGTATCCAGACGCTAGCCTCTGGAAACACCATATATTTT. Its protein product is CASSIQTLASGNTIYF. The chain uses TRBV19 and TRBJ1-3, with D unresolved. The germline gives CDR1 LNHDA, CDR2 SQIVND (reference sequence). Trimming left V 3 bases short and J 0 bases short, with 12 bases between. This CDR3 has 16 residues.

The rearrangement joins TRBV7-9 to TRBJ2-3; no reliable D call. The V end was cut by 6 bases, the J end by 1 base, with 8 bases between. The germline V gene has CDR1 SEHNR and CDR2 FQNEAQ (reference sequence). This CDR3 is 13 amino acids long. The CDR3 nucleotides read TGTGCCAGCAGACGAACAGGCACAGATACGCAGTATTTT. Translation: CASRRTGTDTQYF.

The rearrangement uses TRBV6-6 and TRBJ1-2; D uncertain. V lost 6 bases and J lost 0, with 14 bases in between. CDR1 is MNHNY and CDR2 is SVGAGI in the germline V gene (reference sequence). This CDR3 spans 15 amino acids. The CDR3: CASSRVRSTNYGYTF. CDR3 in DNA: TGTGCCAGCAGCCGCGTTCGGTCAACTAACTATGGCTACACCTTC.

The CDR3 is CASSEGAQRETQYF. Here the CDR3 DNA reads TGTGCCAGCAGTGAAGGGGCCCAACGGGAGACCCAGTACTTC. The chain links TRBV6-1 to TRBJ2-5; no definite D call. Germline V lookup: CDR1 MNHNS, CDR2 SASEGT. V lost 1 base and J 5 bases, leaving 11 bases between the germline ends. The CDR3 extends over 14 amino acids.

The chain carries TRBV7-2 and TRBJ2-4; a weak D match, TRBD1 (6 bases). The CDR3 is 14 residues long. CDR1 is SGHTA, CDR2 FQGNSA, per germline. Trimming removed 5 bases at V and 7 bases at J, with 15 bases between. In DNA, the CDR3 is TGTGCCAGCAGCGTATCTCGGCAGGGGAACATTCAGTACTTC. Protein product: CASSVSRQGNIQYF.